This is a list of T cell receptor beta chains from one sample in a study of T cells after posttransplantation cyclophosphamide. Data came from immunoSEQ multiplex PCR; TCRdb stores just in-frame clones and leaves some out. The repertoire has fewer than 40,000 clones, none seen only once; the ten largest take about 5%. Sequencing was carried out using PBMCs. The receptors originated from a woman aged 45-65 years in good health and a related stem cell transplant donor. The conserved cysteine and the conserved F or W are not part of the CDR3 here. Part of the rows lack a size; the others show once, few, many or a class for expanded clones.

v_gene: TRBV7-7; j_gene: TRBJ2-3; abundance: many; CDR3aa: ASSRGRTDTQY
v_gene: TRBV6-1; j_gene: TRBJ1-1; abundance: many; CDR3aa: ASSSGKANTEAF
v_gene: TRBV7-6; j_gene: TRBJ2-3; abundance: .; CDR3aa: ASSLGPSSADTQY
v_gene: TRBV18; j_gene: TRBJ2-5; abundance: many; CDR3aa: ASSAKQGRETQY
v_gene: TRBV28; j_gene: TRBJ1-6; abundance: many; CDR3aa: ASSPGSAANSPLH
v_gene: TRBV28; j_gene: TRBJ1-6; abundance: many; CDR3aa: ASSLGQGAPPLH
v_gene: TRBV7-3; j_gene: TRBJ1-1; abundance: many; CDR3aa: ASSPTGNTEAF
v_gene: TRBV19; j_gene: TRBJ2-7; abundance: many; CDR3aa: ASKGTGEYEQY
v_gene: TRBV28; j_gene: TRBJ1-1; abundance: many; CDR3aa: ASSNNRPGVNTEAF
v_gene: TRBV7-9; j_gene: TRBJ1-6; abundance: many; CDR3aa: ASSPRSDRGNSPLH
v_gene: TRBV29-1; j_gene: TRBJ1-4; abundance: many; CDR3aa: SVGVPDSSNEKLF
v_gene: TRBV29-1; j_gene: TRBJ1-4; abundance: many; CDR3aa: SVETGVPYEKLF
v_gene: TRBV18; j_gene: TRBJ1-2; abundance: many; CDR3aa: ASSPAGGGGYGYT
v_gene: TRBV11-3; j_gene: TRBJ2-1; abundance: many; CDR3aa: ASSPTGGIRSNEQF
v_gene: TRBV5-1; j_gene: TRBJ2-7; abundance: many; CDR3aa: ASSWDRVYEQY
v_gene: TRBV5-6; j_gene: TRBJ2-7; abundance: many; CDR3aa: ASSSLSSYEQY
v_gene: TRBV4-3; j_gene: TRBJ1-2; abundance: many; CDR3aa: ASSQTGQNYGYT
v_gene: TRBV6-1; j_gene: TRBJ1-2; abundance: many; CDR3aa: ASSEMVFGGYT
v_gene: TRBV28; j_gene: TRBJ1-2; abundance: .; CDR3aa: ASSLSSGDYGYT
v_gene: TRBV30; j_gene: TRBJ1-4; abundance: many; CDR3aa: AWSVPMTGFNEKLF
v_gene: TRBV7-2; j_gene: TRBJ1-2; abundance: many; CDR3aa: ASSGRQGLNYGYT
v_gene: TRBV13; j_gene: TRBJ2-7; abundance: many; CDR3aa: ASSLAAGPSYEQY
v_gene: TRBV6-5; j_gene: TRBJ1-1; abundance: many; CDR3aa: ASSYSGQGNTEAF
v_gene: TRBV10-3; j_gene: TRBJ2-6; abundance: many; CDR3aa: AIDSSGANVLT